The 27 T cell receptor beta chains presented below share a single source sample, sequenced in a study of shared clonotypes between healthy human individuals. The naive CD8 population came from CD45RO-negative cells selected for CCR7, without terminally differentiated effector memory CD45RA+ cells. Sequencing used immunoSEQ multiplex PCR; TCRdb keeps in-frame clones, though not all of them. The profile shows about 2.1 million clones, about 93% of them singletons. Specimen: naive CD8+ T cells from PBMCs. All receptors derive from a man younger than 30 in good health. Some clones in this sample may be carry-over from other donors' samples.

The CDR3 loop is CASSPTIGLLYEQYF. The CDR3 nucleotides are TGTGCCAGCAGCCCGACGATCGGACTACTCTACGAGCAGTACTTC. The chain joins TRBV7-8 to TRBJ2-7; perhaps TRBD2 as D (6 bases). Trimming cost V 5 bases and J 3 bases, with 17 bases left between them. Germline assignment: CDR1 SGHVS and CDR2 FQNEAQ. This CDR3 region has 15 residues.

V gene TRBV9 combines with J gene TRBJ1-2; D is perhaps TRBD1 (5 bases). Germline V lookup: CDR1 SGDLS, CDR2 YYNGEE. Trimming took 4 bases from V and 1 from J, leaving 11 bases between them. CDR3 length equals 14 residues. CDR3 region: CASSPNDSNYGYTF. In DNA, the CDR3 is TGTGCCAGCAGCCCAAATGACAGTAACTATGGCTACACCTTC. Combining the CDR3 with reference TRBV9 and TRBJ1-2 gives the whole variable domain DSGVTQTPKHLITATGQRVTLRCSPRSGDLSVYWYQQSLDQGLQFLIQYYNGEERAKGNILERFSAQQFPDLHSELNLSSLELGDSALYFCASSPNDSNYGYTFGSGTRLTVV.

V usage is TRBV18 and J usage is TRBJ2-7; D may be TRBD1 or TRBD2 (5 bases each). Trimming stripped 5 bases from V and 3 bases from J, with 11 bases between. The CDR3 consists of 13 residues. Germline CDR1 KGHSH, CDR2 LQKENI. The CDR3 here is CASSEGLGYEQYF. The CDR3 coding sequence is TGTGCCAGCTCAGAGGGGTTGGGCTACGAGCAGTACTTC.

V and J are TRBV19 and TRBJ2-5; D remains unclear. The CDR3 has 14 amino acids. Germline V CDR1 and CDR2: LNHDA, SQIVND (reference sequence). Trimming pared 5 bases from V and 5 bases from J, leaving 15 bases between. The CDR3 nucleotides are TGTGCCAGTAGTCCCGGGCTAAACCCGGAGACCCAGTACTTC. Its protein product is CASSPGLNPETQYF. The entire variable domain, with the rest obtained from reference TRBV19 and TRBJ2-5, is as follows: DGGITQSPKYLFRKEGQNVTLSCEQNLNHDAMYWYRQDPGQGLRLIYYSQIVNDFQKGDIAEGYSVSREKKESFPLTVTSAQKNPTAFYLCASSPGLNPETQYFGPGTRLLVL.

The chain recombines TRBV6-1 with TRBJ2-7; TRBD1 matches 9 bases. Trimming at V came to 0 bases and at J to 6 bases, leaving 12 bases not matched to a gene. The CDR3 runs 17 residues. CDR1 is MNHNS, CDR2 SASEGT, per germline. CDR3 nucleotide sequence: TGTGCCAGCAGTGAAGCGATTGGGACAGGGAAAAATTCCGAGCAGTACTTC. Protein sequence: CASSEAIGTGKNSEQYF.

This chain joins TRBV19 and TRBJ1-1; D is unresolved. Germline-derived CDR1 and CDR2 are LNHDA and SQIVND (reference sequence). CDR3 size: 13 residues. V lost 2 bases, J lost 4 bases, and 8 bases lay in between. This chain's CDR3 is CASSISGITEAFF. DNA for the CDR3: TGTGCCAGTAGTATAAGTGGGATCACTGAAGCTTTCTTT.

The chain has TRBV9 and TRBJ2-1; the D gene is possibly TRBD2 (5 bases). The germline CDR1 and CDR2 sequences are SGDLS and YYNGEE. This CDR3 is 15 amino acids long. V was clipped by 4 bases and J by 4 bases, with 15 bases between them. This CDR3 reads CASSPSGILYNEQFF. The CDR3 nucleotides read TGTGCCAGCAGCCCATCGGGGATCTTGTACAATGAGCAGTTCTTC.

Comment on this clone: The identical CDR3 is also encoded by other nucleotide sequences in the sample. V and J are TRBV27 and TRBJ2-5, with 10 bases aligning to TRBD2. The junction had 5 bases not matched to a gene; V was cut back by 5 bases and J by 2 bases. Per germline, CDR1 MNHEY and CDR2 SMNVEV (reference sequence). This CDR3 contains 15 residues. In nucleotides, the CDR3 is TGTGCCAGCAGTCTGCTAGCGGGAGTGCAAGAGACCCAGTACTTC. It specifies CASSLLAGVQETQYF.

Concerning this clone: Other DNA sequences in this specimen translate into the identical CDR3. The chain couples TRBV27 to TRBJ2-7; D unresolved. This CDR3 has 13 amino acids. V lost 6 bases and J lost 2, with 11 bases in between. In germline, CDR1 is MNHEY, CDR2 SMNVEV (reference sequence). The CDR3 loop is CASSPLGAYEQYF. The DNA of the CDR3 is TGTGCCAGCAGCCCTCTAGGAGCCTACGAGCAGTACTTC.

The chain employs TRBV14 and TRBJ2-7; the match to TRBD2 covers 11 bases. The CDR3 spans 15 residues. CDR1 is SGHDN, CDR2 FVKESK, per germline. The trim removed 3 bases at V and 6 bases at J, leaving 7 bases unmatched. The CDR3 coding sequence is TGTGCCAGCAGCCACCTACTAGCGGGAGAGGGCGAGCAGTACTTC. It yields the protein CASSHLLAGEGEQYF.

A note on this clone: Other DNA sequences in this sample translate to the same CDR3. The V and J genes are TRBV27 and TRBJ2-7; D remains unclear. Germline assignment: CDR1 MNHEY and CDR2 SMNVEV (reference sequence). The CDR3 is 12 amino acids. Trimming stripped 2 bases from V and 6 bases from J, with 8 bases between. The CDR3, as DNA: TGTGCCAGCAGTTTACTGGGGTCCGAGCAGTACTTC. Protein sequence: CASSLLGSEQYF.

This chain uses TRBV21-1 with TRBJ2-3; the table's D gene call, TRBD2, was not cross checked with the DNA. TRBV21-1 is recorded as a pseudogene. This CDR3 spans 16 amino acids. The CDR3 coding sequence is TGTGCCAGCAGCAGACGACTAGCGGGAGGAACAGATACGCAGTATTTT. This codes for CASSRRLAGGTDTQYF.

This chain joins TRBV15 and TRBJ2-1, with D possibly matching TRBD2 (6 bases). V lost 3 bases, J lost 10 bases, and 22 bases lay in between. Germline loops: CDR1 LNHNV, CDR2 YYDKDF (reference sequence). The CDR3 is made up of 16 amino acids. The CDR3 loop is CATSRGTEEGPGEQFF. CDR3 DNA sequence: TGTGCCACCAGCAGGGGGACCGAGGAGGGCCCCGGGGAGCAGTTCTTC. Complete variable domain (other parts from reference TRBV15 and TRBJ2-1): DAMVIQNPRYQVTQFGKPVTLSCSQTLNHNVMYWYQQKSSQAPKLLFHYYDKDFNNEADTPDNFQSRRPNTSFCFLDIRSPGLGDTAMYLCATSRGTEEGPGEQFFGPGTRLTVL.

This clone was seen a single time. The rearrangement links TRBV27 to TRBJ2-1, with 7 bases fitting TRBD1. Per the germline V gene, CDR1 is MNHEY and CDR2 is SMNVEV (reference sequence). The CDR3 loop spans 13 amino acids. V shed 5 bases and J 6 bases; nucleotides not matched to a gene: 4. The DNA of the CDR3 is TGTGCCAGCAGTCCGGACAGGTTCAATGAGCAGTTCTTC. The encoded protein is CASSPDRFNEQFF.

Here the CDR3 DNA reads TGTGCCAGCAGTTCCGGGACAGGGTACGATGAGCAGTTCTTC. As protein: CASSSGTGYDEQFF. The chain employs TRBV27 and TRBJ2-1, with 9 bases fitting TRBD1. J lost 8 bases, V lost 4 bases, and 6 bases had no gene match. There are 14 residues in the CDR3. CDR1 MNHEY and CDR2 SMNVEV come from the germline V gene (reference sequence).

About this clone itself: Other DNA variants within this sample encode the same CDR3. The chain's CDR3 is CASSYSGSNQPQHF. Here the CDR3 DNA reads TGTGCCAGCAGTTACTCTGGGAGCAATCAGCCCCAGCATTTT. V gene TRBV6-5 combines with J gene TRBJ1-5; D remains ambiguous. CDR1 is MNHEY, CDR2 SVGAGI, per germline. This CDR3 spans 14 amino acids. The V end was cut by 0 bases, the J end by 1 base, with 4 bases between.

This clone has a single count. This chain joins TRBV28 and TRBJ2-1; 8 bases are shared with TRBD2. V shed 3 bases and J 0 bases; nucleotides not matched to a gene: 4. This CDR3 spans 16 amino acids. The germline V gene has CDR1 MDHEN and CDR2 SYDVKM. Written as DNA, the CDR3 is TGTGCCAGCAGTTTCTTGACTAGCGTCTCCTACAATGAGCAGTTCTTC. Translating gives CASSFLTSVSYNEQFF.

The rearrangement links TRBV28 to TRBJ2-4; 7 bases agree with TRBD2. CDR1 and CDR2 from the germline V gene are MDHEN and SYDVKM. The CDR3 is 16 residues long. V lost 6 bases to trimming and J lost 1 base; unmatched junction nucleotides: 9. For the CDR3, the DNA is TGTGCCAGCAGACGACTCGCCGGGGGGGCCAAAAACATTCAGTACTTC. It specifies CASRRLAGGAKNIQYF.

The chain couples TRBV11-2 to TRBJ2-1; D might be TRBD2 (6 bases). The germline V gene has CDR1 SGHAT and CDR2 FQNNGV. The CDR3 contains 14 residues. Trimming took off 4 bases at V and 5 bases at J, with 12 bases between the two ends. The CDR3 DNA is TGTGCCAGCAGCTCCCGGGACTTCAACAATGAGCAGTTCTTC. This gives the protein CASSSRDFNNEQFF.

The chain has TRBV5-4 and TRBJ2-7; D gene uncertain. This CDR3 spans 14 amino acids. The germline gives CDR1 SGHNT, CDR2 YYREEE (reference sequence). V lost 2 bases and J 7 bases, leaving 16 bases between the germline ends. The CDR3 here is CASSFGSPEGEQYF. For the CDR3, the DNA is TGTGCCAGCAGCTTTGGTAGCCCGGAAGGAGAGCAGTACTTC.

The chain carries TRBV29-1 and TRBJ2-1; 7 bases agree with TRBD1. Germline CDR1 and CDR2: SQVTM and ANQGSEA. Trimming at V came to 7 bases and at J to 3 bases, leaving 9 bases not matched to a gene. The length of the CDR3 is 14 residues. The CDR3 coding sequence is TGCAGCGCCGGAAGAACAGGGGTCTACAATGAGCAGTTCTTC. This translates into CSAGRTGVYNEQFF.

The chain carries TRBV7-9 and TRBJ1-1, with TRBD1 identical over 11 bases. The CDR3 totals 16 residues. The V gene's germline CDR1 is SEHNR and CDR2 FQNEAQ (reference sequence). V was clipped by 4 bases and J by 8 bases; unmatched bases: 12. CDR3 sequence reads: CASSSGQGASFAEAFF. The CDR3 DNA is TGTGCCAGCAGCTCCGGACAGGGGGCAAGTTTTGCCGAAGCTTTCTTT.

The chain employs TRBV27 and TRBJ2-1; TRBD1 aligns across 8 bases. Germline values: CDR1 MNHEY, CDR2 SMNVEV (reference sequence). With 6 bases clipped from V and 4 bases from J, the junction kept 8 bases outside the gene matches. The CDR3 is made up of 15 amino acids. CDR3 bases: TGTGCCAGCAGGTCCGACAGGGGTTTATACAATGAGCAGTTCTTC. Residues: CASRSDRGLYNEQFF.

This clone was picked up one time. The same CDR3 also results from other DNA sequences found in this sample. CDR3 sequence (DNA): TGTGCCAGCAGCGTACAGGGCGGGTACGAGCAGTACTTC. Its translation is CASSVQGGYEQYF. The chain employs TRBV9 and TRBJ2-7; D tentatively fits TRBD1 or TRBD2 (5 bases each). Germline V gene sequence: CDR1 SGDLS, CDR2 YYNGEE. The length of the CDR3 is 13 residues. With 1 base removed from V and 4 bases from J, the gap between germline ends came to 9 bases.

This chain joins TRBV28 and TRBJ2-1; 10 positions agree with TRBD2. The CDR3 sequence is 14 residues long. Germline lookup yields CDR1 MDHEN and CDR2 SYDVKM. The CDR3 is CALGASGSFVEQFF. In nucleotides, the CDR3 is TGTGCGCTAGGGGCTAGCGGGAGTTTCGTTGAGCAGTTCTTC.

The rearrangement joins TRBV19 to TRBJ2-1; 9 nucleotides line up with TRBD1. The CDR3 totals 16 residues. V shed 1 base, J shed 2 bases, and the junction held 3 bases outside the gene matches. The V gene's germline CDR1 is LNHDA and CDR2 SQIVND (reference sequence). CDR3 nucleotides: TGTGCCAGTAGTATAGGCGGACAGGGGCCCTACAATGAGCAGTTCTTC. It is translated as CASSIGGQGPYNEQFF.

V is TRBV29-1 and J is TRBJ2-7, with 8 bases that match TRBD1. Germline values: CDR1 SQVTM, CDR2 ANQGSEA. This CDR3 region has 13 residues. The V segment lost 3 bases and the J segment 6 bases; nucleotides outside the gene matches: 7. This CDR3 reads CSVEGQGAAEQYF. The CDR3 bases are TGCAGCGTTGAGGGGCAGGGGGCCGCCGAGCAGTACTTC.